Described below is a single TCR beta chain sequence and its context. What it binds is unknown. Sequencing was performed with immunoSEQ multiplex PCR; in TCRdb, only in-frame clones are kept and a portion is missing. The sample consists of about 24,000 clones, about 76% of them appearing once. These data belong to a study of CD4 T cells in relation to SARS-CoV-2 and coronaviruses. Study-level information: ViraFEST: approximately 10-day antigen culture of PBMCs, then TCR beta CDR3 sequencing. The negative reference was HIV-1 Nef peptide pool or peptide-free culture. The study, taken as a whole, reports: SARS-CoV-2-driven expansion was significantly weaker in crossreactive than monoreactive clones.

V lost 0 bases to trimming and J lost 4 bases, with 10 bases between them. This CDR3 is 15 amino acids long. Germline lookup yields CDR1 LGHDT and CDR2 YNNKEL (reference sequence). Unexposed donor CD4+ T cells date from about 2010-2018, before the COVID-19 pandemic. The cells were cultured for approximately ten days before CD4+ T cells were isolated. Cultures held under 2.5 million PBMCs per well with roughly 10 IU/ml IL-2. This receptor was obtained from a human donor in good health. The material sequenced was CD4+ T cells from PBMCs, cultured in vitro. The V call is TRBV3-1 (or the pseudogene TRBV3-2), the J call TRBJ1-5; D perhaps matches TRBD1 (6 bases). The CDR3 spells CASSQDLGGNQPQHF. The CDR3 DNA reads TGTGCCAGCAGCCAAGATCTAGGGGGGAATCAGCCCCAGCATTTT.